This T cell receptor beta chain was sequenced in a study of T cells in localized non-small cell lung cancer. The CDR3 sequence is 18 residues long. CDR1 and CDR2 from the germline V gene are LNHDA and SQIVND (reference sequence). V lost 6 bases and J lost 0, with 18 bases in between. Here immunoSEQ multiplex PCR was the method, and the copy in TCRdb shows in-frame clones only, minus some. The table lists about 27,000 clones, around 85% of them singletons. Findings and limits, study-wide: T cell clonality was highest in uninvolved adjacent lung, above tumor. Analysis by sequencing included only one tumor region, so heterogeneity remains possible. Out of the top 100 tumor clones, a median around 57 were seen in adjacent lung.

Comments on this clone: What it recognizes is unknown.

The gene calls are TRBV19 and TRBJ2-6; a weak D match, TRBD1 (6 bases). Here the sequenced sample was peripheral blood, taken before any cancer treatment. The receptor's source is a female donor over 55 with stage II squamous cell lung carcinoma. CDR3 coding DNA: TGTGCCAGTAGCCCCAACGCAGGGGCTTACTCTGGGGCCAACGTCCTGACTTTC. Protein sequence: CASSPNAGAYSGANVLTF.